This record looks at one TCR beta chain sequence and its context. Its antigen is unknown. Germline loops: CDR1 SGHTA, CDR2 FQGNSA. The CDR3 loop spans 14 amino acids. V lost 8 bases, J lost 3 bases, and 15 bases lay in between. This record belongs to a study of T cell responses to AZD1222 COVID-19 vaccine. Investigators merged groups given second doses at roughly 4 or roughly 12 weeks. The method was immunoSEQ multiplex PCR; TCRdb's version includes in-frame clones alone and lacks a portion of them. The top ten clones hold 6.2% of a sample with fewer than 110,000 clones, around 90% of them seen once. Whole-study findings and limits: Spike-specific TCRs gained breadth and depth after people received two AZD1222 doses. Donors skewed white British and female; clonal diversity was possibly underestimated. Reportedly, close to half of spike-specific TCRs are directed against unmutated variant regions.

This chain joins TRBV7-2 and TRBJ2-3, with D perhaps TRBD2 (5 bases). The material was peripheral blood, obtained 28 days after the second AZD1222 dose. The TCR comes from an adult who received the AZD1222 COVID-19 vaccine. The CDR3 spells CASRFGRTTDTQYF. Here the CDR3 DNA reads TGTGCCAGCCGTTTTGGGCGGACTACAGATACGCAGTATTTT.